These 22 T cell receptor beta chains were all obtained from the same sample, sequenced in a study of human T cells and chemical hapten exposure. TCRdb independently ran MiXCR on the RACE reads; one entry per CDR3 protein. Among about 80,000 distinct CDR3 sequences listed, approximately 14% were seen once. Time point described: pre-sensitization, week 0. Treatment meaning: therapeutic diphenylcyclopropenone sensitization with weekly scalp DPC. The sample here was whole blood, taken in connection with sensitization to the hapten diphenylcyclopropenone (DPC). The receptor set was obtained from a woman between 50 and 59 years old with alopecia areata. Some clones in this sample may be carry-over from other donors' samples.

The chain is built from TRBV18 and TRBJ2-1; D is undetermined. The V end was cut by 1 base, the J end by 5 bases, with 12 bases between. The germline V gene encodes CDR1 KGHSH and CDR2 LQKENI. The CDR3 contains 15 residues. The CDR3 loop is CASSPLQVLDNEQFF. For the CDR3, the DNA is TGTGCCAGCTCACCACTTCAGGTACTGGACAATGAGCAGTTCTTC.

The V and J genes are TRBV27 and TRBJ2-7; no clear D. The CDR3 contains 12 residues. Germline CDR1 is MNHEY and CDR2 is SMNVEV (reference sequence). Trimming left V 4 bases short and J 4 bases short, with 8 bases between. The CDR3 spells CASSSARYEQYF. As DNA, the CDR3 is TGTGCCAGCAGTTCCGCCAGGTACGAGCAGTACTTC.

In the case of this clonotype: Relative to the germline gene, one junction end is altered; a read error may explain this. J is TRBJ1-6 and V is TRBV20-1; the D is unclear. Germline loops: CDR1 DFQATT, CDR2 SNEGSKA (reference sequence). CDR3 length: 18 residues. The CDR3, as DNA: TGCAGTGCTAGAGGCAACCCAACAGTATACTCCTATAATTCATCCCTCCACTTT. Residues: CSARGNPTVYSYNSSLHF.

CDR3 sequence: CASASGGGQYF. The CDR3 DNA is TGTGCCAGCGCCAGTGGGGGCGGGCAGTACTTC. The J gene is TRBJ2-7, the V gene TRBV7-9, with D possibly TRBD1 on 6 matching bases. V shed 8 bases and J shed 9 bases, with 14 bases lying between them. Per germline, CDR1 SEHNR and CDR2 FQNEAQ (reference sequence). This CDR3 has 11 residues.

CDR3 in DNA: TGCGCCAGCAGCTTAGACCTACAGGGGGCTGGAGGCTACACCTTC. It encodes CASSLDLQGAGGYTF. This sequence joins TRBV5-1 and TRBJ1-2; the match to TRBD1 covers 9 bases. V lost 2 bases and J lost 8; bases outside the gene matches: 10. This CDR3 has 15 residues. The germline V gene has CDR1 SGHRS and CDR2 YFSETQ.

The J gene is TRBJ2-3, the V gene TRBV11-2; D might be TRBD1 (6 bases). The V gene's germline CDR1 is SGHAT and CDR2 FQNNGV. V lost 5 bases, J lost 2 bases, and 23 bases lay in between. This CDR3 contains 18 residues. The CDR3 is CASSPSLVPGANTDTQYF. The CDR3 DNA reads as TGTGCCAGCAGCCCCAGCTTAGTTCCAGGGGCAAACACAGATACGCAGTATTTT.

The gene calls are TRBV4-1 and TRBJ2-7; 8 bases match TRBD2. Germline V lookup: CDR1 MGHRA, CDR2 YSYEKL. V trimming: 3 bases; J trimming: 6 bases; junction bases outside the gene matches: 7. The CDR3 is 14 residues long. In DNA form, the CDR3 reads TGCGCCAGCAGCCAGAGGTCGGCGGGAGGCGAGCAGTACTTC. Its translation is CASSQRSAGGEQYF.

This clonotype was observed at least ten times. This sequence joins TRBV10-1 and TRBJ2-5; 7 bases fit TRBD1. The J segment lost 2 bases and the V segment lost 2 bases, leaving 11 bases of the junction unmatched. Germline CDR1 WNHNN, CDR2 SYGVQD (reference sequence). This CDR3 spans 17 amino acids. The CDR3 is CASSETGMRGQQETQYF. CDR3 nucleotide sequence: TGCGCCAGCAGTGAGACTGGAATGAGGGGACAGCAAGAGACCCAGTACTTC.

The chain carries TRBV6-1 and TRBJ2-5; D is perhaps TRBD1 or TRBD2 (5 bases each). CDR3 length: 18 amino acids. Germline CDR1 MNHNS, CDR2 SASEGT. The V end lost 1 base, the J end lost 5 bases, and 23 bases lay between the germline ends. DNA of the CDR3: TGTGCCAGCAGTGAAGGGGGGTCAGGGAGATCGTTATGGGAGACCCAGTACTTC. Its protein is CASSEGGSGRSLWETQYF.

This clonotype appeared a few times. V and J are TRBV5-4 and TRBJ1-1; D perhaps matches TRBD1 (5 bases). V shed 6 bases and J shed 0 bases, with 15 bases lying between them. The germline CDR1 and CDR2 sequences are SGHNT and YYREEE (reference sequence). This CDR3 comprises 15 residues. The CDR3: CASMRGLLMNTEAFF. In DNA form, the CDR3 reads TGTGCCAGCATGCGGGGACTACTAATGAACACTGAAGCTTTCTTT.

This clonotype was picked up a small number of times. The rearrangement uses TRBV27 and TRBJ1-6; D remains unclear. The CDR3 length is 14 residues. V lost 2 bases and J lost 8, with 10 bases in between. From germline, CDR1 is MNHEY and CDR2 SMNVEV (reference sequence). The CDR3 sequence is CASSLQAWDSPLHF. The CDR3 DNA sequence: TGTGCCAGCAGTTTACAGGCTTGGGATTCACCCCTCCACTTT.

This clonotype has a handful of counts. The rearrangement joins TRBV15 to TRBJ2-3, with 7 bases fitting TRBD2. V shed 2 bases, J shed 6 bases, and the junction held 5 bases outside the gene matches. The germline CDR1 and CDR2 sequences are LNHNV and YYDKDF (reference sequence). This CDR3 is built from 14 residues. The CDR3 DNA sequence: TGTGCCACCAGCAGACCCGCGGGGGAGGATACGCAGTATTTT. It yields the protein CATSRPAGEDTQYF.

The chain couples TRBV14 to TRBJ1-1; the match to TRBD1 covers 9 bases. Per the germline V gene, CDR1 is SGHDN and CDR2 is FVKESK. The CDR3 spans 17 residues. V lost 1 base and J lost 1; bases outside the gene matches: 7. CDR3 sequence: CASSQVFRGQGNTEAFF. CDR3 DNA: TGTGCCAGCAGCCAAGTTTTCCGGGGACAGGGGAACACTGAAGCTTTCTTT.

This clonotype was counted a few times. The V and J genes are TRBV2 and TRBJ2-1, with 8 bases lining up with TRBD2. CDR1 and CDR2 from the germline V gene are SNHLY and FYNNEI. There are 15 residues in the CDR3. With V trimmed by 7 bases and J by 5 bases, 10 bases remained unmatched. The CDR3 is CASTQWLAGNNEQFF. CDR3 in DNA: TGTGCCAGCACCCAGTGGCTAGCGGGCAACAATGAGCAGTTCTTC. Supplemented by reference TRBV2 and TRBJ2-1, the full variable domain reads EPEVTQTPSHQVTQMGQEVILRCVPISNHLYFYWYRQILGQKVEFLVSFYNNEISEKSEIFDDQFSVERPDGSNFTLKIRSTKLEDSAMYFCASTQWLAGNNEQFFGPGTRLTVL.

The V gene is TRBV7-2, the J gene TRBJ2-5, with D perhaps assigned TRBD1 or TRBD2 (6 bases each). This CDR3 contains 14 residues. CDR1 SGHTA and CDR2 FQGNSA come from the germline V gene. Trimming took off 5 bases at V and 5 bases at J, with 15 bases between the two ends. CDR3 in amino acids: CASSRGRVGETQYF. The CDR3 DNA reads TGTGCCAGCAGCCGGGGGCGAGTCGGGGAGACCCAGTACTTC.

The chain uses TRBV7-2 and TRBJ2-4; no firm D call. The CDR3 is 15 residues long. Trimming shortened V by 5 bases and J by 7 bases, and 18 bases separated the two germline ends. Germline-derived CDR1 and CDR2 are SGHTA and FQGNSA. The CDR3 spells CASSGNGGTSNIQYF. As DNA, the CDR3 is TGTGCCAGCAGCGGAAATGGCGGCACTTCGAACATTCAGTACTTC. The whole variable domain, remainder taken from reference TRBV7-2 and TRBJ2-4, is GAGVSQSPSNKVTEKGKDVELRCDPISGHTALYWYRQSLGQGLEFLIYFQGNSAPDKSGLPSDRFSAERTGGSVSTLTIQRTQQEDSAVYLCASSGNGGTSNIQYFGAGTRLSVL.

This chain joins TRBV5-6 and TRBJ1-2; TRBD1 matches at 7 bases. CDR1 and CDR2 from the germline V gene are SGHDT and YYEEEE. This CDR3 region has 13 residues. Germline trimming cut 6 bases from V and 2 bases from J; bases unmatched to any gene: 4. This chain's CDR3 is CASTPGQNYGYTF. CDR3 DNA: TGTGCCAGCACCCCGGGACAGAACTATGGCTACACCTTC.

This clonotype was counted ten times or more. The chain is built from TRBV14 and TRBJ2-1; the D gene is possibly TRBD2 (5 bases). Germline values: CDR1 SGHDN, CDR2 FVKESK. V was shortened by 5 bases and J by 5 bases, with 19 bases between the two germline ends. This CDR3 is 16 amino acids long. The CDR3 DNA follows: TGTGCCAGCAGCACCCGACTACTGAGGGATAACAATGAGCAGTTCTTC. Translated, it gives CASSTRLLRDNNEQFF. Variable domain in full (rest from reference TRBV14 and TRBJ2-1): EAGVTQFPSHSVIEKGQTVTLRCDPISGHDNLYWYRRVMGKEIKFLLHFVKESKQDESGMPNNRFLAERTGGTYSTLKVQPAELEDSGVYFCASSTRLLRDNNEQFFGPGTRLTVL.

This clonotype was picked up a small number of times. The chain recombines TRBV18 with TRBJ1-2; D not certain. CDR1 and CDR2 (germline): KGHSH, LQKENI. The CDR3 has 13 amino acids. The V end was cut by 6 bases, the J end by 4 bases, with 12 bases between. The CDR3 loop reads CASSPRETYGYTF. CDR3 nucleotide sequence: TGTGCCAGCTCCCCGAGAGAGACCTATGGCTACACCTTC.

This clonotype was recorded many times. V is TRBV6-2 or TRBV6-3 and J is TRBJ2-7, with a possible D match to TRBD1 (5 bases). Between the trimmed V and J ends, which lost 0 bases and 3 bases, there was a span of 15 bases. The CDR3 totals 16 residues. Per germline, CDR1 MNHEY and CDR2 SVGEGT. In DNA form, the CDR3 reads TGTGCCAGCAGTTACTCGTCCGACAGTGCGGACTACGAGCAGTACTTC. It yields the protein CASSYSSDSADYEQYF.

The genes are TRBV20-1 and TRBJ2-7; 8 bases are a match to TRBD2. Trimming took 6 bases from V and 3 from J; bases not matched to a gene: 16. Germline CDR1 is DFQATT and CDR2 is SNEGSKA (reference sequence). The CDR3 extends over 16 amino acids. CDR3 sequence reads: CSARESKTSAIYEQYF. The CDR3 nucleotides read TGCAGTGCCCGTGAATCCAAGACTAGCGCTATCTACGAGCAGTACTTC.

V usage is TRBV3-1 and J usage is TRBJ2-4; 8 bases line up with TRBD2. The CDR3 runs to 18 residues. Losses at the gene ends were 5 bases for V and 0 bases for J; bases not matched to a gene: 12. Germline CDR1 LGHDT, CDR2 YNNKEL (reference sequence). The CDR3 loop reads CASSKLAGRTLAKNIQYF. The CDR3 nucleotides read TGTGCCAGCAGCAAATTAGCGGGACGGACTCTAGCCAAAAACATTCAGTACTTC.